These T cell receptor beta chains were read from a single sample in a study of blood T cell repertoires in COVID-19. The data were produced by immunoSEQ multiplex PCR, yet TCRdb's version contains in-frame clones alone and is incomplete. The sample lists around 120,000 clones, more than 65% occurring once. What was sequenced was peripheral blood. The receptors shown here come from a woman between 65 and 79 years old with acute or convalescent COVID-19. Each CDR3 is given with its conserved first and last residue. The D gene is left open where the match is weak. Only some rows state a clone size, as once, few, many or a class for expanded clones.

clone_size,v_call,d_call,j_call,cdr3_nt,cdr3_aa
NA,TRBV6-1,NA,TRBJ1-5,TGTGCCAGCAGTGAAGCGGGCGGGGGCGATCAGCCCCAGCATTTT,CASSEAGGGDQPQHF
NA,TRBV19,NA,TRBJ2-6,TGTGCCAGTACCAACTCTGGGGCCAACGTCCTGACTTTC,CASTNSGANVLTF
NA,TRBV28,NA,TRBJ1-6,TGTGCCAGCAGCCTCATACAGGGTCTGGAATCACCCCTCCACTTT,CASSLIQGLESPLHF
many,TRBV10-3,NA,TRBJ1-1,TGTGCCATCAGTCAGGGGAACACTGAAGCTTTCTTT,CAISQGNTEAFF
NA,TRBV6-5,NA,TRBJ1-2,TGTGCCAGCGGGAGAGGGGGAAGTGGCTACACCTTC,CASGRGGSGYTF
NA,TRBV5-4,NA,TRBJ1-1,TGTGCCAGCAGCTTGGAGGCAGGGAAGAACACTGAAGCTTTCTTT,CASSLEAGKNTEAFF
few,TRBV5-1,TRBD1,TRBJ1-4,TGCGCCAGCAGCTTACAGGGGGCCGATGAAAAACTGTTTTTT,CASSLQGADEKLFF
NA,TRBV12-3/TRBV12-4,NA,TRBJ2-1,TGTGCCAGCAGTTTACTAGGTAACAATGAGCAGTTCTTC,CASSLLGNNEQFF
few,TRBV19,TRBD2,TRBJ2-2,TGTGCCAGTAGTAAGTCTAGCGGATACACCGGGGAGCTGTTTTTT,CASSKSSGYTGELFF
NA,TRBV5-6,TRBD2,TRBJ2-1,TGTGCCAGCAGCTTTACGACTAGCGGGAGGGTCGATGAGCAGTTCTTC,CASSFTTSGRVDEQFF
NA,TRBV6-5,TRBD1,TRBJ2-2,TGTGCCAGCATTCGGGACAGGGGCACCGGGGAGCTGTTTTTT,CASIRDRGTGELFF
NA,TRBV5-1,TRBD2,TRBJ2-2,TGCGCCAGCAGTTCCGGGACTAGCGGGTTTACCGGGGAGCTGTTTTTT,CASSSGTSGFTGELFF
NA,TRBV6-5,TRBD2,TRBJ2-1,TGTGCCAGCAGTCCTACTAGCGGGGGATACAATGAGCAGTTCTTC,CASSPTSGGYNEQFF
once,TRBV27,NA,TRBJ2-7,TGTGCCAGCAGTTTCGGGGCTTGGGGGAGGAGGCCCTACGAGCAGTACTTC,CASSFGAWGRRPYEQYF
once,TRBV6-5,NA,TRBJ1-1,TGTGCCAGCAGTCAGGGTTTCACTGAAGCTTTCTTT,CASSQGFTEAFF
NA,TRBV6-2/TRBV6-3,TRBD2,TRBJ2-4,TGTGCCAGCAGTTATTCGGCTAGCGGGGGGAAAAACATTCAGTACTTC,CASSYSASGGKNIQYF
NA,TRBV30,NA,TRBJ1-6,TGTGCCTGGAGTGTACTATCGGGTAATTCACCCCTCCACTTT,CAWSVLSGNSPLHF
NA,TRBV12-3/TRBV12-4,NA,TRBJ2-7,TGTGCCAGCACTAAAGTTCTCGCGGGGGAGCAGTACTTC,CASTKVLAGEQYF
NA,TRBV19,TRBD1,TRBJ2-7,TGTGCCAGTAACCCTCGGACAGGGGGCGCGGGCGAGCAGTACTTC,CASNPRTGGAGEQYF
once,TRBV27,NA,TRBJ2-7,TGTGCCAGCAGTTTAAAGGAAAAGGGGCCCTTC,CASSLKEKGPF
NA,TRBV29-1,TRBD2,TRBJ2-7,TGCAGCGTTTCTGGGGGGGGGAGCTCCTACGAGCAGTACTTC,CSVSGGGSSYEQYF
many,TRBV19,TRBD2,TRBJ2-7,TGTGCCAGTAGTATTACCGGGACTAGCCTCTACGAGCAGTACTTC,CASSITGTSLYEQYF
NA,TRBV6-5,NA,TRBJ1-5,TGTGCCAGCAGTAACGGACAGACAAATCAGCCCCAGCATTTT,CASSNGQTNQPQHF